Included here is one T cell receptor beta chain sequence, with context. The CDR3 is 15 amino acids. With V trimmed by 4 bases and J by 5 bases, 7 bases remained unmatched. Produced via immunoSEQ multiplex PCR; TCRdb's table is partial and in-frame only. The sample records over 85,000 clones, around 79% being singletons. The data were taken from a study of radiotherapy plus CTLA-4 blockade in lung cancer. This sequence originates from a human donor with non-small cell lung cancer who had a partial response to radiotherapy plus ipilimumab. Some clones in this sample may be carry-over from other donors' samples. The specimen comprised peripheral blood, sampled from a patient treated with radiotherapy plus ipilimumab. The chain links TRBV23-1 to TRBJ2-5; 10 nucleotides agree with TRBD2. TRBV23-1 is designated an ORF whose function remains uncertain. The CDR3, as DNA: TGCGCCAGCAGTCGGGTAGCGGGAGGCGGGGAGACCCAGTACTTC. It codes for CASSRVAGGGETQYF.